The TCR beta chain described here comes from a study of T cell clonality in common variable immunodeficiency. Whole-study results and caveats: Common variable immunodeficiency TCR beta sequences reportedly had fewer deletions and N-nucleotide insertions.

The CVID group had over 12 females and 25 to 30 males, mean age roughly 40. The CDR3 is 9 residues long. Germline loops: CDR1 DFQATT, CDR2 SNEGSKA (reference sequence). This clone occurred many times. The antigen is unknown. With the read ending 3 residues before the CDR3 end, the germline J gene is used to fill in that end. This table comes from immunoSEQ multiplex PCR, and its TCRdb copy is limited to in-frame clones, with some not included. The sample has tens of thousands of clones, none seen only once. The genes are TRBV20-1 and TRBJ1-1; D unresolved. The origin of this receptor is a human donor with common variable immunodeficiency. The sequenced sample consisted of peripheral blood mononuclear cells. The sequenced CDR3 bases are TGCAGTGCCGCCTCGCAG. Translated: CSAASQ. From start to end, the CDR3 is CSAASQAFF.